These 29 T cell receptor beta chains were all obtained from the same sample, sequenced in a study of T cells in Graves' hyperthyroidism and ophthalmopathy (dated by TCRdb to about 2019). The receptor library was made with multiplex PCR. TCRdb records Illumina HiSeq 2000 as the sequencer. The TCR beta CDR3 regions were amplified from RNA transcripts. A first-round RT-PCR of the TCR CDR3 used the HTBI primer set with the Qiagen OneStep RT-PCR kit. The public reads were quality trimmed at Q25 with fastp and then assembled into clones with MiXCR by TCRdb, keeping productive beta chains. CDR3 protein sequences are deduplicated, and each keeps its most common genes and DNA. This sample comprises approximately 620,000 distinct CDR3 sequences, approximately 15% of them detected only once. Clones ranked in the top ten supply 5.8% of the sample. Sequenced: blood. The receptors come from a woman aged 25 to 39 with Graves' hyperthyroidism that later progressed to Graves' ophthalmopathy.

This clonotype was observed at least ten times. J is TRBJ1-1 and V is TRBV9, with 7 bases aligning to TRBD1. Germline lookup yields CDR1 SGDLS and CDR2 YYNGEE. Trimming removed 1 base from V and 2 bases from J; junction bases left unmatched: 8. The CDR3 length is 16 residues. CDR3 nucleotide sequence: TGTGCCAGCAGCGTAAATCCGGGACAGCAAAACACTGAAGCTTTCTTT. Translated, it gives CASSVNPGQQNTEAFF.

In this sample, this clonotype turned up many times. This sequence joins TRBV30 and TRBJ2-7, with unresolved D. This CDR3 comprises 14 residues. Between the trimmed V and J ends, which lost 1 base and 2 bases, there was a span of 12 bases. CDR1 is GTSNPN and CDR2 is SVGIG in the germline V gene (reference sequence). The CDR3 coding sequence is TGTGCCTGGAGTGGCCGCCCCAGTACCTACGAGCAGTACTTC. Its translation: CAWSGRPSTYEQYF.

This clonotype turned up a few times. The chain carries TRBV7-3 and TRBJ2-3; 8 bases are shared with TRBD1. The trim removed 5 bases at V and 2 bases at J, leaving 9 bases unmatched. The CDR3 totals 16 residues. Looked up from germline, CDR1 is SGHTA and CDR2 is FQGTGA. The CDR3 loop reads CASSQGGQGLTDTQYF. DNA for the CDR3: TGTGCCAGCAGCCAGGGAGGACAGGGACTCACAGATACGCAGTATTTT. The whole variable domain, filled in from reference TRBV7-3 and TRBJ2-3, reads GAGVSQTPSNKVTEKGKYVELRCDPISGHTALYWYRQSLGQGPEFLIYFQGTGAADDSGLPNDRFFAVRPEGSVSTLKIQRTERGDSAVYLCASSQGGQGLTDTQYFGPGTRLTVL.

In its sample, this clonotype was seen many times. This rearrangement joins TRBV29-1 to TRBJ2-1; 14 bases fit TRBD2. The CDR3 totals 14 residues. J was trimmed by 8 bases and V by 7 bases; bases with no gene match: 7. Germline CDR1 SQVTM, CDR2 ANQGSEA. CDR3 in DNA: TGCAGCGGGCGACTAGCGGGAGGGTGGGATGAGCAGTTCTTC. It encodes CSGRLAGGWDEQFF.

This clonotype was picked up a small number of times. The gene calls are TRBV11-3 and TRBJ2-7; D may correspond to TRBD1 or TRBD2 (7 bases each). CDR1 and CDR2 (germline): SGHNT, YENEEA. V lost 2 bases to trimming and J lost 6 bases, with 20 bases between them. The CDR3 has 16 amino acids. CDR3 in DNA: TGTGCCAGCAGCTTAAGGGGGGGTACAGGGGTCGGCGAGCAGTACTTC. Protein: CASSLRGGTGVGEQYF.

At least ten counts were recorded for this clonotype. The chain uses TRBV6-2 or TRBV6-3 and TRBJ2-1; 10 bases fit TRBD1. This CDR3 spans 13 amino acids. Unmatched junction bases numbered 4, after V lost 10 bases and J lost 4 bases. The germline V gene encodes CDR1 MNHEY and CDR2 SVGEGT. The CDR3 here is CATSGQGYNEQFF. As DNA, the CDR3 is TGTGCCACCTCGGGACAGGGGTACAATGAGCAGTTCTTC.

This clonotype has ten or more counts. The CDR3 spells CASSIMEAEQFF. Here the CDR3 DNA reads TGTGCCAGCTCGATAATGGAGGCGGAGCAGTTCTTC. The gene calls are TRBV18 and TRBJ2-1; D is perhaps TRBD2 (5 bases). The CDR3 length is 12 residues. Germline loops: CDR1 KGHSH, CDR2 LQKENI. The V gene lost 6 bases and the J gene lost 10 bases, with 13 bases spanning the gap.

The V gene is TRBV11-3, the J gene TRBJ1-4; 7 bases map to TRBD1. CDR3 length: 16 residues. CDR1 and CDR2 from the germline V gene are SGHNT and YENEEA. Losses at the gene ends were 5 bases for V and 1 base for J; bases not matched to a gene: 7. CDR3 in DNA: TGTGCCAGCAGCCTGATTGCAGGGGGAACTAATGAAAAACTGTTTTTT. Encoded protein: CASSLIAGGTNEKLFF.

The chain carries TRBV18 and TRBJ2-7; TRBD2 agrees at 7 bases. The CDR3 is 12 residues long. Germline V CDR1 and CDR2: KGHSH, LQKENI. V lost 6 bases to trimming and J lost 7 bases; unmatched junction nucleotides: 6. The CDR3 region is CASSTREGEQYF. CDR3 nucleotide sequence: TGTGCCAGCTCTACGAGGGAGGGGGAGCAGTACTTC.

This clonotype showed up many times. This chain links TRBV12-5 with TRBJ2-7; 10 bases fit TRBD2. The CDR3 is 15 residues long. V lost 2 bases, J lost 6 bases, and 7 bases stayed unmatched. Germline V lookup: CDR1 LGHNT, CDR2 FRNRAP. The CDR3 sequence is CASGLRAGGPGEQYF. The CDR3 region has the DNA TGTGCTAGTGGTTTGAGAGCGGGAGGGCCGGGCGAGCAGTACTTC.

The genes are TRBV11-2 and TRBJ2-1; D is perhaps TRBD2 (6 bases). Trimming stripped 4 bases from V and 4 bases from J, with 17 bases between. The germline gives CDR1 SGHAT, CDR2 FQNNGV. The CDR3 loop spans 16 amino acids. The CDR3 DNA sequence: TGTGCCAGCAGCTCAATCGGAGGGCCGCGGTACAATGAGCAGTTCTTC. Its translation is CASSSIGGPRYNEQFF.

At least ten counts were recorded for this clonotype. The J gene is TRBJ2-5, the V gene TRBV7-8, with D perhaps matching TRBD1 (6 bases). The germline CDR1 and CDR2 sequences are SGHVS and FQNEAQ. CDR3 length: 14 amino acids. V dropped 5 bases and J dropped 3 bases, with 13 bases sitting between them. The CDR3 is CASSAGTNKETQYF. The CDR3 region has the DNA TGTGCCAGCAGCGCCGGGACAAATAAAGAGACCCAGTACTTC.

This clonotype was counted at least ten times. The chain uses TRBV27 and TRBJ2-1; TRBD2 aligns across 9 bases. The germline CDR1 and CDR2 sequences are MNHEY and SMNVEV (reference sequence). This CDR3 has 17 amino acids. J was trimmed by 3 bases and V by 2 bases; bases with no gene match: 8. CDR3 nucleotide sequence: TGTGCCAGCAGTTTAGTTTTAGCGGGAGTGCTCTACAATGAGCAGTTCTTC. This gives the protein CASSLVLAGVLYNEQFF.

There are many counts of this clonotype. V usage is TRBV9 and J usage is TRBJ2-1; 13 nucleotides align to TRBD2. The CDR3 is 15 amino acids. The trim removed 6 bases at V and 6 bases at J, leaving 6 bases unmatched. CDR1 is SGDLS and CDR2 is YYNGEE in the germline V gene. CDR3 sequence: CASTVGTSGINEQFF. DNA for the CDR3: TGTGCCAGCACGGTTGGGACTAGCGGGATCAATGAGCAGTTCTTC.

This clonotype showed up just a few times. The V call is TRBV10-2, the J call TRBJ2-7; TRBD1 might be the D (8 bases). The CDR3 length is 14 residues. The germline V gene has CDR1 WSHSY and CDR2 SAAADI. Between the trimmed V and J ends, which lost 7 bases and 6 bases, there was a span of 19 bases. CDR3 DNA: TGCGCCAGCATCGGGAACAGGGGGGGAGTCGAGCAGTACTTC. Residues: CASIGNRGGVEQYF.

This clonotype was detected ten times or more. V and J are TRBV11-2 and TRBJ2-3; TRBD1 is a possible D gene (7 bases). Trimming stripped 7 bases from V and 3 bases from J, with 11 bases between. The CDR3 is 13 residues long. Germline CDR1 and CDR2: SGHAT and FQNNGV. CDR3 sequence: CASTQGGTDTQYF. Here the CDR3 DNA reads TGTGCCAGCACCCAGGGGGGTACAGATACGCAGTATTTT.

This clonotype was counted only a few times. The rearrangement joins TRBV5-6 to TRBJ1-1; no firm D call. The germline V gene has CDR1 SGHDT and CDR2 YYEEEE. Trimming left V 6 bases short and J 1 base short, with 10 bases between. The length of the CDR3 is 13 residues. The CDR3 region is CASIGHSNTEAFF. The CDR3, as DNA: TGTGCCAGCATCGGGCATTCGAACACTGAAGCTTTCTTT.

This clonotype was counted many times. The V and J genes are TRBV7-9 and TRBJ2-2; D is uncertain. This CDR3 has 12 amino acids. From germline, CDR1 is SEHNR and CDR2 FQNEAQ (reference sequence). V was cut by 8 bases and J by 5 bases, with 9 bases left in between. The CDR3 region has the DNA TGTGCCAGCCGAGATGGGACCGGGGAGCTGTTTTTT. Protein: CASRDGTGELFF.

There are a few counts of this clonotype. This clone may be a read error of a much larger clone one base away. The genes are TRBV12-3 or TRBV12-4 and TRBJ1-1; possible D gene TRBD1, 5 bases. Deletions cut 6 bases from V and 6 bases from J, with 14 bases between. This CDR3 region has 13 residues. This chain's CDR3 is CASRWGRSAEAFF. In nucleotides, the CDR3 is TGTGCCAGCAGATGGGGCCGCAGCGCTGAAGCTTTCTTT.

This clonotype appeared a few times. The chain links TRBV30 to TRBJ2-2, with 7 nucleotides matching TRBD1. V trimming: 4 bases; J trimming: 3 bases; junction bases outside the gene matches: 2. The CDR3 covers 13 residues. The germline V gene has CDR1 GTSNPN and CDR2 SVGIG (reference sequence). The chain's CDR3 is CAWTTGDTGELFF. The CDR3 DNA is TGTGCCTGGACCACAGGGGACACCGGGGAGCTGTTTTTT.

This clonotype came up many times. CDR3 sequence (DNA): TGTGCCAGCAGCTTAGATCGGGCGGTCTATGGCTACACCTTC. It specifies CASSLDRAVYGYTF. This chain links TRBV11-2 with TRBJ1-2; no firm D call. The CDR3 is made up of 14 amino acids. Trimming took 0 bases from V and 4 from J, leaving 9 bases between them. CDR1 is SGHAT, CDR2 FQNNGV, per germline.

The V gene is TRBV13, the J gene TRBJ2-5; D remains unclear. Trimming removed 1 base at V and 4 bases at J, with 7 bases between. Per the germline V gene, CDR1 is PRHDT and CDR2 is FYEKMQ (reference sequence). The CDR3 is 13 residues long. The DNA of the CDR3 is TGTGCCAGCAGCTTAGAGATCGGAGAGACCCAGTACTTC. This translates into CASSLEIGETQYF.

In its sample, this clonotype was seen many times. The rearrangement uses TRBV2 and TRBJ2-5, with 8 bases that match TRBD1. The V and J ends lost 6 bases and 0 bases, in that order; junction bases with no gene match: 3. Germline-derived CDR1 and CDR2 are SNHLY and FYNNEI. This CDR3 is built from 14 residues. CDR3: CASSRDRYQETQYF. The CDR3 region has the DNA TGTGCCAGCAGCCGGGACAGGTACCAAGAGACCCAGTACTTC.

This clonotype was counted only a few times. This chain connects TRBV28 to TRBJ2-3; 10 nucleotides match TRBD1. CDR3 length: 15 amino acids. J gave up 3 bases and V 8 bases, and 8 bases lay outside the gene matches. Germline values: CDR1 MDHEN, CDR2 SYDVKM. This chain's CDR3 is CASGVTGGGTDTQYF. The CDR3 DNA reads TGTGCCAGCGGGGTGACAGGGGGCGGAACAGATACGCAGTATTTT.

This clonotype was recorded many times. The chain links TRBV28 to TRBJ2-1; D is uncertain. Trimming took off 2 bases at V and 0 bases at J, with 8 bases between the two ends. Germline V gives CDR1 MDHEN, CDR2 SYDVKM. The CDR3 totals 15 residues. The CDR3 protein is CASSLGFYSYNEQFF. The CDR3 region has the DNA TGTGCCAGCAGTTTAGGATTTTACTCCTACAATGAGCAGTTCTTC. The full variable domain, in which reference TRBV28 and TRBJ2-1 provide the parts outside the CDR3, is DVKVTQSSRYLVKRTGEKVFLECVQDMDHENMFWYRQDPGLGLRLIYFSYDVKMKEKGDIPEGYSVSREKKERFSLILESASTNQTSMYLCASSLGFYSYNEQFFGPGTRLTVL.

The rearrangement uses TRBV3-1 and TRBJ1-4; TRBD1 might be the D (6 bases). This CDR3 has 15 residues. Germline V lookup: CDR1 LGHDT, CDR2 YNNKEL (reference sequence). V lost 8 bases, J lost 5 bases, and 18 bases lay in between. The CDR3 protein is CASHPRGAGNEKLFF. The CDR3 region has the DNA TGTGCCAGCCATCCGAGGGGGGCAGGGAATGAAAAACTGTTTTTT.

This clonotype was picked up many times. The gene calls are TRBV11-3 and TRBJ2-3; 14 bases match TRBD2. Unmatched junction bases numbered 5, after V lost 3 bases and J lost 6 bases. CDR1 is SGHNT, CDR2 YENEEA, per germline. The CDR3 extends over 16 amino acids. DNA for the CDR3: TGTGCCAGCAGCTTGGGACTAGCGGGAGTTCTCGATACGCAGTATTTT. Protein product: CASSLGLAGVLDTQYF.

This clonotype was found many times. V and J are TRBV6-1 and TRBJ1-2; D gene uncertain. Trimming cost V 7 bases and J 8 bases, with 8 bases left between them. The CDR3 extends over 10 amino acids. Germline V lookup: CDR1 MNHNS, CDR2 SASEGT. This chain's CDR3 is CASNGMGYTF. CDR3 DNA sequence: TGTGCCAGCAATGGTATGGGCTACACCTTC.

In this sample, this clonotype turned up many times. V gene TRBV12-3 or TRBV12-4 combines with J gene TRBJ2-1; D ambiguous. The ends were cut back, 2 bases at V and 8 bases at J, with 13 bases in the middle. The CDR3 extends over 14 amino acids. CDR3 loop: CASSLSQLLDEQFF. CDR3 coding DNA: TGTGCCAGCAGTTTATCGCAACTTCTGGATGAGCAGTTCTTC.